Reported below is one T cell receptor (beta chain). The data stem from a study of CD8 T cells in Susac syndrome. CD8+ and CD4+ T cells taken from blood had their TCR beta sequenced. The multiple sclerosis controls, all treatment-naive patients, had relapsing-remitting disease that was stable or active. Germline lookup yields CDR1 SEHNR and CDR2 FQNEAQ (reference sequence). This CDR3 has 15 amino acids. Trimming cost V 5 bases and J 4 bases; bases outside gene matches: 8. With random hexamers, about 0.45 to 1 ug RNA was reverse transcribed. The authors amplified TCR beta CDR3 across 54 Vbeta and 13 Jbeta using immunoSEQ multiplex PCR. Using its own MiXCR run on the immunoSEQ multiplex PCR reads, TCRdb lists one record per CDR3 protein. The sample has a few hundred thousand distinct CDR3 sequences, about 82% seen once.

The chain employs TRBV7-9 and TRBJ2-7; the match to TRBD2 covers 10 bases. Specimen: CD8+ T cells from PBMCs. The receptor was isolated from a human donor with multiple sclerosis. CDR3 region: CASSRNSAGGYEQYF. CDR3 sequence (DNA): TGTGCCAGCAGCCGGAATTCAGCGGGAGGGTACGAGCAGTACTTC. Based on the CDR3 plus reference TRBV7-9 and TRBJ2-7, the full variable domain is DTGVSQNPRHKITKRGQNVTFRCDPISEHNRLYWYRQTLGQGPEFLTYFQNEAQLEKSRLLSDRFSAERPKGSFSTLEIQRTEQGDSAMYLCASSRNSAGGYEQYFGPGTRLTVT.